These T cell receptor beta chains were read from a single sample in a study of blood T cell repertoires in COVID-19. Here immunoSEQ multiplex PCR was the method, and the copy in TCRdb shows in-frame clones only, minus some. Of a few hundred thousand clones in the sample, around 87% were seen once. The sequenced sample consisted of peripheral blood. These receptor sequences come from a woman aged 40 to 49 with COVID-19, enrolled during active disease. The CDR3 runs from the conserved cysteine through the conserved F or W. A D gene is named only where the DNA matches it firmly. The size of a clone is reported for some rows only, either as once, few or many, or as a class for expanded clones.

>15|TRBV24-1|-|-|TRBJ2-1
TGTGCCACCAGGCCGACAGGGGACTACTACAATGAGCAGTTCTTC
CATRPTGDYYNEQFF
>13|TRBV7-3|once|-|TRBJ1-1
TGTGCCAGCAGCTTAGGAGGGACCACTGAAGCTTTCTTT
CASSLGGTTEAFF
>13|TRBV6-5|-|-|TRBJ2-5
TGTGCCAGCAGTCCAGACAGGAGCAAGACCCAGTACTTC
CASSPDRSKTQYF
>15|TRBV18|-|-|TRBJ1-1
TGTGCCAGCTCACCACCACGCCCCGGGAACACTGAAGCTTTCTTT
CASSPPRPGNTEAFF
>14|TRBV30|-|-|TRBJ1-5
TGTGCCTGGAGGGGAGCAGGGGGCAATCAGCCCCAGCATTTT
CAWRGAGGNQPQHF
>16|TRBV27|-|TRBD1|TRBJ2-5
TGTGCCAGCAGTCTCCTACAGGGACAGGGTCCGGAGACCCAGTACTTC
CASSLLQGQGPETQYF
>15|TRBV4-1|-|TRBD1|TRBJ1-1
TGCGCCAGCAGCCGGGAGGCAGGGGGCCACACTGAAGCTTTCTTT
CASSREAGGHTEAFF
>16|TRBV7-6|-|-|TRBJ1-3
TGTGCCAGCAGCCTCAGTTGGGCCGCCCCTGGAAACACCATATATTTT
CASSLSWAAPGNTIYF
>13|TRBV6-6|-|-|TRBJ1-5
TGTGCCACCAAGCGGGAACCTAATCAGCCCCAGCATTTT
CATKREPNQPQHF
>15|TRBV18|-|-|TRBJ2-3
TGTGCCAGCTCACCACGGCAGCGGTTGACAGATACGCAGTATTTT
CASSPRQRLTDTQYF
>15|TRBV30|once|TRBD1|TRBJ2-3
TGTGCCTGGACCGGGACAGGGGGCTACACAGATACGCAGTATTTT
CAWTGTGGYTDTQYF
>13|TRBV5-1|-|-|TRBJ1-2
TGCGCCAGCAGCTTGACACCAAACTATGGCTACACCTTC
CASSLTPNYGYTF
>17|TRBV9|-|TRBD2|TRBJ2-3
TGTGCCAGCAGCCCAGAGTGGCGGGAGACATCCGCCGATACGCAGTATTTT
CASSPEWRETSADTQYF
>15|TRBV19|-|-|TRBJ1-3
TGTGCCAGTAGTATTGGACAGCACGGGGGAAACACCATATATTTT
CASSIGQHGGNTIYF
>13|TRBV5-8|-|-|TRBJ2-7
TGTGCCAGCAGCTTGGAATGGGGGCGCGAGCAGTACTTC
CASSLEWGREQYF
>17|TRBV5-4|-|TRBD1|TRBJ2-5
TGTGCCAGCAGCTTGGAAAGGACAGGGGGCGTTAAGGAGACCCAGTACTTC
CASSLERTGGVKETQYF
>14|TRBV5-4|-|-|TRBJ1-2
TGTGCCAGCAGCATGCAAGGGACAACCTATGGCTACACCTTC
CASSMQGTTYGYTF
>17|TRBV7-2|-|-|TRBJ1-4
TGTGCCAGCAGCTTAGCTTTGGCGGGACGGAGCCGAGGAAAACTGTTTTTT
CASSLALAGRSRGKLFF
>15|TRBV2|-|-|TRBJ2-5
TGTGCCAGCAGCCGTGGACAGAAGTATCGGGAGACCCAGTACTTC
CASSRGQKYRETQYF
>14|TRBV6-1|-|-|TRBJ2-2
TGTGCCAGCAGTGAAGCGGGACTTCCCGGGGAGCTGTTTTTT
CASSEAGLPGELFF
>13|TRBV28|-|TRBD2|TRBJ2-1
TGTGCCAGCTCCTTAGCGGGAGCCAATGAGCAGTTCTTC
CASSLAGANEQFF
>11|TRBV20-1|-|-|TRBJ1-2
TGCAGTGCTCAGGGGATCGGAGGCTACACCTTC
CSAQGIGGYTF
>14|TRBV9|-|TRBD1|TRBJ1-2
TGTGCCAGCAGCGCCCAACAGGGGGCTTACGGCTACACCTTC
CASSAQQGAYGYTF
>13|TRBV6-2/TRBV6-3|few|TRBD1|TRBJ1-2
TGTGCCAGCAGCCACGGGACAGACTATGGCTACACCTTC
CASSHGTDYGYTF
>15|TRBV27|-|TRBD2|TRBJ2-3
TGTGCCAGCAGTTTCTCGGGAGGTGGGGCAGATACGCAGTATTTT
CASSFSGGGADTQYF
>14|TRBV7-2|-|TRBD2|TRBJ2-7
TGTGCCAGCAGCCCGTCTAGCGGGAGTAACGAGCAGTACTTC
CASSPSSGSNEQYF
>13|TRBV7-2|-|-|TRBJ1-2
TGTGCCAGCAGCTCTAGAGGCAGATATGGCTACACCTTC
CASSSRGRYGYTF
>14|TRBV5-4|-|TRBD1|TRBJ1-1
TGTGCCAGCAGCCCCGGACAGGGCAGTCCTGAAGCTTTCTTT
CASSPGQGSPEAFF
>15|TRBV3-1/TRBV3-2|-|TRBD1|TRBJ1-2
TGTGCCAGCAGCCACCGAGGACAGGGGATAGGTGGCTACACCTTC
CASSHRGQGIGGYTF
>14|TRBV27|-|TRBD1|TRBJ1-2
TGTGCCAGCAGTCCCCGACAGGGGATTACGGGCTACACCTTC
CASSPRQGITGYTF
>15|TRBV7-2|-|-|TRBJ1-2
TGTGCCAGCAGCCCCGCAGAGGGGGTGAACTATGGCTACACCTTC
CASSPAEGVNYGYTF
>17|TRBV11-2|once|TRBD1|TRBJ1-3
TGTGCCAGCACTCCCGGACAGGTGCTCTCCTCTGGAAACACCATATATTTT
CASTPGQVLSSGNTIYF
>16|TRBV3-1/TRBV3-2|-|TRBD2|TRBJ2-1
TGTGCCAGCAGCCGTGCACTAGCGGGGATGTACAATGAGCAGTTCTTC
CASSRALAGMYNEQFF
>14|TRBV6-5|-|TRBD2|TRBJ2-3
TGTGCCAGCACCCTAGCGGGAAGCCCAGATACGCAGTATTTT
CASTLAGSPDTQYF
>12|TRBV7-3|-|-|TRBJ2-3
TGTGCCAGCAGCTTAGGGAGGGATACGCAGTATTTT
CASSLGRDTQYF
>14|TRBV6-6|-|TRBD1|TRBJ1-5
TGTGCCAGCAGACCCAGGGGGGCGGATCAGCCCCAGCATTTT
CASRPRGADQPQHF
>15|TRBV28|-|TRBD1|TRBJ1-4
TGTGCCAGCAGTCTCGGACAGGGAGGGAATGAAAAACTGTTTTTT
CASSLGQGGNEKLFF
>13|TRBV11-3|-|-|TRBJ1-1
TGTGCCAGCAGCCTCGGGGGGGCGCGTGAAGCTTTCTTT
CASSLGGAREAFF
>16|TRBV19|once|-|TRBJ2-7
TGTGCCAGTAGTATAGGTATGGGAGATGGTCCGTGGGAGCAGTACTTC
CASSIGMGDGPWEQYF
>13|TRBV25-1|-|-|TRBJ1-4
TGTGCCAGCAGGGGGGGTGCTAATGAAAAACTGTTTTTT
CASRGGANEKLFF
>11|TRBV29-1|-|-|TRBJ1-1
TGCAGCGCCGATGACAGTTTTGAAGCTTTCTTT
CSADDSFEAFF
>13|TRBV10-3|-|-|TRBJ1-1
TGTGCCATCAGGGGCACAGGGAACACTGAAGCTTTCTTT
CAIRGTGNTEAFF
>12|TRBV6-5|-|-|TRBJ1-2
TGTGCCAGCCTTTCCGGGGACTATGGCTACACCTTC
CASLSGDYGYTF
>15|TRBV6-5|-|-|TRBJ1-1
TGTGCCAGCAGCCATCTAACAGGGCCGGGCACTGAAGCTTTCTTT
CASSHLTGPGTEAFF
>12|TRBV12-3/TRBV12-4|few|-|TRBJ1-1
TGTGCCAGCAGTTTCACCGGGACTGAAGCTTTCTTT
CASSFTGTEAFF
>14|TRBV5-1|-|-|TRBJ2-3
TGCGCCAGCAGCTTAGGAGACCCCACAGATACGCAGTATTTT
CASSLGDPTDTQYF
>14|TRBV14|-|-|TRBJ1-1
TGTGCCAGCAGCCAACTGGGCACCCACACTGAAGCTTTCTTT
CASSQLGTHTEAFF
>14|TRBV28|-|TRBD1|TRBJ2-7
TGTGCCAGCAGTTCGACAGGGAGCTCCTACGAGCAGTACTTC
CASSSTGSSYEQYF
>16|TRBV27|-|TRBD1|TRBJ1-1
TGTGCCAGCAGTTTAGGACAGGGGCCACCTAGCACTGAAGCTTTCTTT
CASSLGQGPPSTEAFF
>16|TRBV30|-|TRBD1|TRBJ1-3
TGTGCCTGGAGTGCCTCGGGACAGGGGTCTGGAAACACCATATATTTT
CAWSASGQGSGNTIYF
>17|TRBV11-2|-|TRBD1|TRBJ2-7
TGTGCCAGCAGCTTAGTGGGACAGGGATTGGGTCCCTACGAGCAGTACTTC
CASSLVGQGLGPYEQYF
>13|TRBV7-2|-|TRBD2|TRBJ2-7
TGTGCCAGCAGCTCGGCGGGGGGTTACGAGCAGTACTTC
CASSSAGGYEQYF
>17|TRBV7-2|-|TRBD1|TRBJ1-2
TGTGCCAGCAGCAAAGCCGGGACAGGCTCCTACTCAGGTGGCTACACCTTC
CASSKAGTGSYSGGYTF
>17|TRBV27|-|TRBD1|TRBJ2-3
TGTGCCAGCAGTTTACCCCCAGGGGGCGGACAGGCAGATACGCAGTATTTT
CASSLPPGGGQADTQYF
>16|TRBV6-5|-|-|TRBJ1-1
TGTGCCAGCAGTTACTTTAGGGGAGGGATGAACACTGAAGCTTTCTTT
CASSYFRGGMNTEAFF
>15|TRBV5-6|once|TRBD2|TRBJ2-7
TGTGCCAGCAGCTTCCAACTAGCGGGAGGGCCCGAGCAGTACTTC
CASSFQLAGGPEQYF
>13|TRBV29-1|-|-|TRBJ2-7
TGCAGCGTTTTTTTGAGGAGGGGCCACGAGCAGTACTTC
CSVFLRRGHEQYF
>14|TRBV6-5|-|-|TRBJ1-1
TGTGCCAGCAGCCCAAACGGACTTTACACTGAAGCTTTCTTT
CASSPNGLYTEAFF